Following are 4 T cell receptor beta chains from one sample sequenced in a study of human T cells and chemical hapten exposure listed by TCRdb under 2021. Total RNA was isolated from unfractionated whole blood collected in Tempus Blood RNA tubes. Library preparation attached unique molecular identifiers to individual cDNA molecules for quantitative, reproducible TCR counting. TCRdb trimmed public reads at Q25 via fastp, called clones via MiXCR and kept in-frame beta chains. A single entry per CDR3 protein holds the most common genes and DNA from its merged rows. The sample has around 120,000 distinct CDR3 sequences on record, 8.5% of them singletons. The ten largest clones capture roughly 1.5% of the sample. The sequenced sample was whole blood. The source of these receptors is a human donor in good health. Some clones in this sample may be carry-over from other donors' samples. Donor details come from another sample of the same person, matched by shared clones.

The chain uses TRBV19 and TRBJ1-1, with D possibly being TRBD1 (5 bases). From germline, CDR1 is LNHDA and CDR2 SQIVND (reference sequence). Trimming cost V 4 bases and J 8 bases, with 11 bases left between them. CDR3 length: 12 residues. CDR3 amino acids: CASSKRGVEAFF. CDR3 nucleotides: TGTGCCAGTAGTAAGAGGGGTGTAGAAGCTTTCTTT. Together with reference TRBV19 and TRBJ1-1, the CDR3 gives the full variable domain: DGGITQSPKYLFRKEGQNVTLSCEQNLNHDAMYWYRQDPGQGLRLIYYSQIVNDFQKGDIAEGYSVSREKKESFPLTVTSAQKNPTAFYLCASSKRGVEAFFGQGTRLTVV.

There are a few counts of this clonotype. This chain joins TRBV20-1 and TRBJ2-5; the D gene could be TRBD1 or TRBD2 (5 bases each). This CDR3 comprises 18 residues. V was trimmed by 3 bases and J by 5 bases, leaving 28 bases between them. In germline, CDR1 is DFQATT, CDR2 SNEGSKA (reference sequence). In DNA form, the CDR3 reads TGCAGTGCTAGTAAGGGATCTTTATCCGGGACCTCGAGCGAGACCCAGTACTTC. Translating it yields CSASKGSLSGTSSETQYF.

Ten or more counts support this clonotype. The V and J genes are TRBV6-4 and TRBJ2-2; no firm D call. The length of the CDR3 is 13 residues. The germline V gene has CDR1 MRHNA and CDR2 SNTAGT. The germline V and J ends were trimmed by 3 bases and 5 bases, with 7 bases remaining between them. The CDR3 DNA is TGTGCCAGCAGTGAGAAAGAAACCGGGGAGCTGTTTTTT. It codes for CASSEKETGELFF.

This clonotype was observed many times. This sequence joins TRBV29-1 and TRBJ1-1; the D is unclear. The V and J ends lost 3 bases and 2 bases respectively, with 7 bases between them. The germline V gene has CDR1 SQVTM and CDR2 ANQGSEA. The CDR3 is made up of 12 amino acids. This chain's CDR3 is CSVDGGNTEAFF. The CDR3 nucleotides are TGCAGCGTTGACGGCGGAAACACTGAAGCTTTCTTT.